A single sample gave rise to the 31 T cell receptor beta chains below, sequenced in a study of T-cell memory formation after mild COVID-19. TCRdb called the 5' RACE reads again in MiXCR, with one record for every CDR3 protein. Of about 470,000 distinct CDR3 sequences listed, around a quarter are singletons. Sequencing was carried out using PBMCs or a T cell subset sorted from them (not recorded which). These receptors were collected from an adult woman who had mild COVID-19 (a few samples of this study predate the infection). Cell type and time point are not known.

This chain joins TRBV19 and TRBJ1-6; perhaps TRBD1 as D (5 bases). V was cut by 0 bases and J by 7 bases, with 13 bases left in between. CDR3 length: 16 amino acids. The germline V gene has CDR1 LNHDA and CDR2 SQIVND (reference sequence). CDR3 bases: TGTGCCAGTAGTATAGAGCAGGGAAGGGCCAATTCACCCCTCCACTTT. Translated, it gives CASSIEQGRANSPLHF.

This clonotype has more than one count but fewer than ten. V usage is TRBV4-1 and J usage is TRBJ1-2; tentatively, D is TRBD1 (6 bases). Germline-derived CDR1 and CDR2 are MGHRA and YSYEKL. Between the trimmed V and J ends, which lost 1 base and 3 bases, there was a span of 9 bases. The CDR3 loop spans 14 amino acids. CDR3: CASSQGTAYYGYTF. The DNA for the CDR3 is TGCGCCAGCAGCCAAGGGACAGCTTACTATGGCTACACCTTC.

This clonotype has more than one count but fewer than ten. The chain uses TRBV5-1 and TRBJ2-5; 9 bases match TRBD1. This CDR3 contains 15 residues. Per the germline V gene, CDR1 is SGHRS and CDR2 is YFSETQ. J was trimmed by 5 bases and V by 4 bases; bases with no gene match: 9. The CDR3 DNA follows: TGCGCCAGCAGCGCGCCGGGACAGGGAGACGAGACCCAGTACTTC. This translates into CASSAPGQGDETQYF.

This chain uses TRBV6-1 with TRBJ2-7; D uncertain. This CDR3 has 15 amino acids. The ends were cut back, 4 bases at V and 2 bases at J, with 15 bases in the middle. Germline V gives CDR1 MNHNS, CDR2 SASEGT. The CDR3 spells CASSGVEVEAYEQYF. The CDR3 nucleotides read TGTGCCAGCAGTGGAGTCGAGGTTGAGGCCTACGAGCAGTACTTC.

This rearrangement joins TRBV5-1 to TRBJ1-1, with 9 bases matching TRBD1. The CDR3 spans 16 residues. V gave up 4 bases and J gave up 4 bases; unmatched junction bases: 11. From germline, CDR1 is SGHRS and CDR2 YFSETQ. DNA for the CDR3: TGCGCCAGCAGCATGTACGGGACAGGGATGGGCACTGAAGCTTTCTTT. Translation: CASSMYGTGMGTEAFF.

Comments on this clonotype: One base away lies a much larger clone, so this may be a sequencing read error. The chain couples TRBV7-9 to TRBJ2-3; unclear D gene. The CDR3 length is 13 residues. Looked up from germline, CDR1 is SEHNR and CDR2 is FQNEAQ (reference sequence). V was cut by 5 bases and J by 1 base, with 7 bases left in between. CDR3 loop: CASSTQGTDTQYF. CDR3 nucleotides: TGTGCCAGCAGCACTCAGGGCACAGATACGCAGTATTTT.

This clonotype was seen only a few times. The CDR3 DNA sequence: TGTGCCAGCAGGGGCAACCACAGGGGGCTCGAGGATGGTGAGCAGTTCTTC. As protein: CASRGNHRGLEDGEQFF. V usage is TRBV25-1 and J usage is TRBJ2-1, with 9 bases fitting TRBD1. J was trimmed by 9 bases and V by 6 bases; bases with no gene match: 18. The CDR3 has 17 amino acids. CDR1 and CDR2 from the germline V gene are MGHDK and SYGVNS.

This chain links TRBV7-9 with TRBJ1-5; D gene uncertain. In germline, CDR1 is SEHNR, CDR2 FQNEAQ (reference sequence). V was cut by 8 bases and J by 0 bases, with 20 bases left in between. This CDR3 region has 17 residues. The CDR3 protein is CASAAFGEGISNQPQHF. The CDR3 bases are TGTGCCAGCGCCGCTTTCGGTGAGGGTATTAGCAATCAGCCCCAGCATTTT.

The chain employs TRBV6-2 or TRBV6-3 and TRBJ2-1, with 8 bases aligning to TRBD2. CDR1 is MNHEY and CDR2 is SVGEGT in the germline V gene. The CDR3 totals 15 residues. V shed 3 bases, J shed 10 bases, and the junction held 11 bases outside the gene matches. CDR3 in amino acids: CASSYLTGGPWEQFF. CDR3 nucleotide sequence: TGTGCCAGCAGTTATCTAACGGGGGGGCCCTGGGAGCAGTTCTTC.

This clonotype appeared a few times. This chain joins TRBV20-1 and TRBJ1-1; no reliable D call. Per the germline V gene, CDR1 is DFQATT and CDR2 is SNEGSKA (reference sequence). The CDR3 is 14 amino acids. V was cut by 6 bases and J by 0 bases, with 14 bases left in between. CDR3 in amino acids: CSARRGLLNTEAFF. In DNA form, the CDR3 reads TGCAGTGCCAGAAGAGGCTTACTGAACACTGAAGCTTTCTTT.

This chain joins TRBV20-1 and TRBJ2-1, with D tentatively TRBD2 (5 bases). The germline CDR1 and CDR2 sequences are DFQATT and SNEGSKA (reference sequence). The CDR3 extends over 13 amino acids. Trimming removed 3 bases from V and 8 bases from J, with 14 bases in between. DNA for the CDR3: TGCAGTGCTAGGTCCGGGGAGTGGGATGAGCAGTTCTTC. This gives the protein CSARSGEWDEQFF.

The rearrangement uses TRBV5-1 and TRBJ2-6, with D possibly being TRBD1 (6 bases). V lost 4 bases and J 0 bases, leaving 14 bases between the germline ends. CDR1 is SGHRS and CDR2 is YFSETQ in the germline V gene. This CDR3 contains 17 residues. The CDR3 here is CASSQQGSSSGANVLTF. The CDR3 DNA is TGCGCCAGCAGCCAACAGGGTTCGAGCTCTGGGGCCAACGTCCTGACTTTC.

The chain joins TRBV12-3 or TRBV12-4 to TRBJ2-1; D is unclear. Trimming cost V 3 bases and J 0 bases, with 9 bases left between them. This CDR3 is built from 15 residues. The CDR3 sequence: CASSFASSSYNEQFF. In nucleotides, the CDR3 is TGTGCCAGCAGTTTTGCGAGCTCCTCCTACAATGAGCAGTTCTTC.

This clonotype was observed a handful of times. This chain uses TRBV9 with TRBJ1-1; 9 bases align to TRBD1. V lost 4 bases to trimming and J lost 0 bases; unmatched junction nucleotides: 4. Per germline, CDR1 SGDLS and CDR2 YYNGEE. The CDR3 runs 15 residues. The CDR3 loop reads CASSIGTGMNTEAFF. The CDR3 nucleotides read TGTGCCAGCAGCATTGGGACAGGGATGAACACTGAAGCTTTCTTT.

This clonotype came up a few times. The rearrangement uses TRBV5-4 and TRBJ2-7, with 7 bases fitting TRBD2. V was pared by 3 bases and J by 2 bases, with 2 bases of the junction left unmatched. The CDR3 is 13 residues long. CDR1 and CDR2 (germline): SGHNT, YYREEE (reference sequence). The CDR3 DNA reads TGTGCCAGCAGCTGGGGGACTACCTACGAGCAGTACTTC. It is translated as CASSWGTTYEQYF.

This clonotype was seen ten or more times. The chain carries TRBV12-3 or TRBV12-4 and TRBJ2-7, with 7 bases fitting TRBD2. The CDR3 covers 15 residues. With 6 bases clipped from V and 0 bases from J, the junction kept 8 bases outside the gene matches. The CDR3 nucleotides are TGTGCCAGCAGAATATCTAGCGGAAGCTCCTACGAGCAGTACTTC. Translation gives CASRISSGSSYEQYF.

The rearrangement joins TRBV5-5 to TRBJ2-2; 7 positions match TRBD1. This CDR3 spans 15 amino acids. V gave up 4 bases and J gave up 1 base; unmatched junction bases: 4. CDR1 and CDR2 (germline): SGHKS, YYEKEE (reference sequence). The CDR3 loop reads CASSDGTENTGELFF. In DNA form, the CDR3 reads TGTGCCAGCAGCGACGGGACAGAGAACACCGGGGAGCTGTTTTTT.

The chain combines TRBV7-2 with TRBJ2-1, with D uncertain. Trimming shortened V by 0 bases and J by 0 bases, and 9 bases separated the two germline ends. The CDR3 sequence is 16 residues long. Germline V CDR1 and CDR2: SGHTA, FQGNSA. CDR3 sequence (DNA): TGTGCCAGCAGCTTAGCGGTGGGCCCCTCCTACAATGAGCAGTTCTTC. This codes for CASSLAVGPSYNEQFF.

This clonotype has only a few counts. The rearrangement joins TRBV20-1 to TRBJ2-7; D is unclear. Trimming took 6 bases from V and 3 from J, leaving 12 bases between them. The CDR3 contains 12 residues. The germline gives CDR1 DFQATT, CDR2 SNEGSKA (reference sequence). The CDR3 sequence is CSARSSNYEQYF. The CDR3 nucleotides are TGCAGTGCACGTTCCTCCAACTACGAGCAGTACTTC.

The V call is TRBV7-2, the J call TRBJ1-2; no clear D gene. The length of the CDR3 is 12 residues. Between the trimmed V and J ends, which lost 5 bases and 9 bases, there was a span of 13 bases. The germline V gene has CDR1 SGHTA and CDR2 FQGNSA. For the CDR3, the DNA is TGTGCCAGCAGCCCCGCGAAGGCCAGCTACACCTTC. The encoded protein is CASSPAKASYTF.

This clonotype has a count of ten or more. CDR3 residues: CASSLQGADTQYF. In nucleotides, the CDR3 is TGTGCCAGCAGCTTACAGGGAGCAGATACGCAGTATTTT. This chain links TRBV7-2 with TRBJ2-3, with D possibly being TRBD1 or TRBD2 (5 bases each). The CDR3 is 13 residues long. With 2 bases removed from V and 4 bases from J, the gap between germline ends came to 7 bases. Germline V gives CDR1 SGHTA, CDR2 FQGNSA.

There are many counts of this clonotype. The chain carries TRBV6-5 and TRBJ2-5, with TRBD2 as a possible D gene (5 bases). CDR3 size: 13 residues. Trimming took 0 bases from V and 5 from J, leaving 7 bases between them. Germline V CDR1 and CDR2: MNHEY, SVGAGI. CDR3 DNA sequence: TGTGCCAGCAGTTACTCTACGGGGGAGACCCAGTACTTC. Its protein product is CASSYSTGETQYF.

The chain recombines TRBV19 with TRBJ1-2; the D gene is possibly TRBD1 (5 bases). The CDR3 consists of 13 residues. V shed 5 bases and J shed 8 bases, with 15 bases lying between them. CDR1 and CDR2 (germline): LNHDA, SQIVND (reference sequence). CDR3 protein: CASSLPQGRGYTF. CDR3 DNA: TGTGCCAGTAGTTTGCCCCAGGGACGCGGCTACACCTTC.

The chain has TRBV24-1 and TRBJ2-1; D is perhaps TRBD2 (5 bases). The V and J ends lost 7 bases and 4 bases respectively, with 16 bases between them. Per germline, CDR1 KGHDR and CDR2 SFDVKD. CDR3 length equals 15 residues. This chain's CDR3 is CATSQLSGNYNEQFF. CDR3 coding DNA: TGTGCCACCAGCCAACTCAGCGGCAATTACAATGAGCAGTTCTTC.

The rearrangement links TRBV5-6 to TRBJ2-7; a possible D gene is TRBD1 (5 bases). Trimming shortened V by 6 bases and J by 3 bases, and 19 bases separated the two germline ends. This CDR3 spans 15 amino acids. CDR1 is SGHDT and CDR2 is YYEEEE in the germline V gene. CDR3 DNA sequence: TGTGCCAGCACCTCCGTTAGGGGCGCTTTCTACGAGCAGTACTTC. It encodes CASTSVRGAFYEQYF.

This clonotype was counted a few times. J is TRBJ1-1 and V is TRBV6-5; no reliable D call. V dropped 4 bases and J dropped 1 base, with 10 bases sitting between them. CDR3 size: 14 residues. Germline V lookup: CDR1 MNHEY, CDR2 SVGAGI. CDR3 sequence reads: CASSSVRGNTEAFF. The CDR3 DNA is TGTGCCAGCAGTTCTGTACGGGGGAACACTGAAGCTTTCTTT.

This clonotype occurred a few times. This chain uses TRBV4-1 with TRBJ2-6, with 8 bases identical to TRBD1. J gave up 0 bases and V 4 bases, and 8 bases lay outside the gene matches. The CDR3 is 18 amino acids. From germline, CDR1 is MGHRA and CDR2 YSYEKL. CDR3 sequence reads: CASSPWTGISSGANVLTF. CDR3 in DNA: TGCGCCAGCAGCCCGTGGACAGGGATAAGCTCTGGGGCCAACGTCCTGACTTTC.

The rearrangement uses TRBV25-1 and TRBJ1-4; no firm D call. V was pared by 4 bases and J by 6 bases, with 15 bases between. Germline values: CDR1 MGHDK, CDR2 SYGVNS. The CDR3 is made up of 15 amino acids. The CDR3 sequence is CASSVPTGVYEKLFF. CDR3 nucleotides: TGTGCCAGCAGTGTCCCGACCGGGGTATATGAAAAACTGTTTTTT.

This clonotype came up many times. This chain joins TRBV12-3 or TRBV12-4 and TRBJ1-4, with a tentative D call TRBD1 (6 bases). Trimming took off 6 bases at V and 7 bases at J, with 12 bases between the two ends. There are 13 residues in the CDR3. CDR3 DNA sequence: TGTGCCAGCAGGGGGGACAACCTTGAAAAACTGTTTTTT. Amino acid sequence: CASRGDNLEKLFF.

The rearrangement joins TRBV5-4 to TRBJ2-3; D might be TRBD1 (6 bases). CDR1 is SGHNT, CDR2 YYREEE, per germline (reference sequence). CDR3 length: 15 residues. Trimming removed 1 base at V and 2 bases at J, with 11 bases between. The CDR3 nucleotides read TGTGCCAGCAGCTTGTTTGGGACAACCACAGATACGCAGTATTTT. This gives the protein CASSLFGTTTDTQYF.

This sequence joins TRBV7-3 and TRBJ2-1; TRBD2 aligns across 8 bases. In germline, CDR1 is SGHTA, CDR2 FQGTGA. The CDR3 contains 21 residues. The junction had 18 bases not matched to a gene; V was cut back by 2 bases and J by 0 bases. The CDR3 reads CASSLHPSQAGAFSSYNEQFF. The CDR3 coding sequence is TGTGCCAGCAGCTTACACCCCTCGCAAGCGGGGGCCTTTAGCTCCTACAATGAGCAGTTCTTC. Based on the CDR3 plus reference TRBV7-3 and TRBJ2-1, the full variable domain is GAGVSQTPSNKVTEKGKYVELRCDPISGHTALYWYRQSLGQGPEFLIYFQGTGAADDSGLPNDRFFAVRPEGSVSTLKIQRTERGDSAVYLCASSLHPSQAGAFSSYNEQFFGPGTRLTVL.